A single sample gave rise to the 4 T cell receptor beta chains below, sequenced in a study of vaccination and CD4 T cells after COVID-19. Treatment noted: roughly nine-day PBMC culture with coronavirus spike peptide pools or control peptides (ViraFEST assay). These receptors have no identified antigens. The study sequenced cultured CD4+ T cell DNA using the Oncomine TCR Beta short-read assay. TCRdb re-derived calls from the PCR reads in MiXCR, one entry per CDR3 protein. The sample holds about 20,000 distinct CDR3 sequences, roughly 60% seen once. The source material was CD4+ T cells from blood, cultured in vitro, sampled before SARS-CoV-2 vaccination. These receptor sequences come from a human donor who had recovered from COVID-19.

A few counts support this clonotype. V is TRBV6-5 and J is TRBJ2-6; D perhaps matches TRBD1 (6 bases). In germline, CDR1 is MNHEY, CDR2 SVGAGI. V was shortened by 2 bases and J by 4 bases, with 12 bases between the two germline ends. This CDR3 region has 16 residues. CDR3 residues: CASSYESGEGANVLTF. In DNA form, the CDR3 reads TGTGCCAGCAGTTACGAGTCAGGGGAAGGGGCCAACGTCCTGACTTTC.

The chain is built from TRBV28 and TRBJ2-7; D possibly corresponds to TRBD1 (6 bases). Germline lookup yields CDR1 MDHEN and CDR2 SYDVKM. This CDR3 has 14 amino acids. The V gene lost 7 bases and the J gene lost 3 bases, with 16 bases spanning the gap. DNA for the CDR3: TGTGCCAGCACCCGGGATACAGGGAGCTACGAGCAGTACTTC. Protein product: CASTRDTGSYEQYF.

This clonotype has a handful of counts. This chain uses TRBV20-1 with TRBJ2-7; 8 bases agree with TRBD1. Germline-derived CDR1 and CDR2 are DFQATT and SNEGSKA (reference sequence). CDR3 length equals 13 residues. With V trimmed by 2 bases and J by 6 bases, 6 bases remained unmatched. CDR3 loop: CSARTDREGEQYF. The CDR3 nucleotides are TGCAGTGCTAGAACGGACAGGGAAGGCGAGCAGTACTTC.

The J gene is TRBJ1-1, the V gene TRBV27, with TRBD1 matching over 7 bases. The CDR3 is 15 amino acids. The J segment lost 0 bases and the V segment lost 3 bases, leaving 4 bases of the junction unmatched. Per germline, CDR1 MNHEY and CDR2 SMNVEV (reference sequence). The CDR3 bases are TGTGCCAGCAGTTTCCGGGACAGAATGAACACTGAAGCTTTCTTT. Translated: CASSFRDRMNTEAFF.